This record covers a single T cell receptor (beta chain). One end of the junction fails to match germline, which may point to a read error. The data stem from a study of T cell repertoires in cytomegalovirus infection. TCRdb itself ran the reads through MiXCR, one entry per CDR3 protein. The sample contains 150,000 to 200,000 distinct CDR3 sequences, about a tenth of which appear only once. Germline V CDR1 and CDR2: SGHTA, FQGNSA. The CDR3 runs 15 residues. Sequencing used PBMCs. The chain combines TRBV7-2 with TRBJ1-2; 7 bases fit TRBD1. The receptor was isolated from a human donor in good health (CMV status not recorded). Some clones in this sample may be carry-over from other donors' samples. CDR3 residues: CASSSTTGWHYGYGF. DNA for the CDR3: TGTGCCAGCAGCTCAACGACAGGGTGGCATTATGGCTACGGCTTC.